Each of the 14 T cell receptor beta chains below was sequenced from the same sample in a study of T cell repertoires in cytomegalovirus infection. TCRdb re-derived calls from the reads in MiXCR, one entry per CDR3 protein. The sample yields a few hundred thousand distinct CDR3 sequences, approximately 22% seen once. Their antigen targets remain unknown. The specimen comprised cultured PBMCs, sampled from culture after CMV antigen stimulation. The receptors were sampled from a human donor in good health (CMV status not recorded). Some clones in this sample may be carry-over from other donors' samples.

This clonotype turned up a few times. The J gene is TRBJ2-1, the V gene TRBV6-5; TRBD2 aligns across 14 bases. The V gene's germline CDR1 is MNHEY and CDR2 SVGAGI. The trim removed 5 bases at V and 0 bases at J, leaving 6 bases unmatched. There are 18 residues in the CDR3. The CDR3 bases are TGTGCCAGCAGTAAAGGGACTAGCGGGAGTAGCTCCTACAATGAGCAGTTCTTC. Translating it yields CASSKGTSGSSSYNEQFF.

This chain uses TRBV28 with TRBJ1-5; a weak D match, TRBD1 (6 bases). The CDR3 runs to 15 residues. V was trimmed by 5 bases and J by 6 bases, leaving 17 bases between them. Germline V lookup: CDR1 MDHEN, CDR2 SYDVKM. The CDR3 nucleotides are TGTGCCAGCAGTCCACGTGGGGGCTATGTTCAGCCCCAGCATTTT. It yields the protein CASSPRGGYVQPQHF. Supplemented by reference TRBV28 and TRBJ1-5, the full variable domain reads DVKVTQSSRYLVKRTGEKVFLECVQDMDHENMFWYRQDPGLGLRLIYFSYDVKMKEKGDIPEGYSVSREKKERFSLILESASTNQTSMYLCASSPRGGYVQPQHFGDGTRLSIL.

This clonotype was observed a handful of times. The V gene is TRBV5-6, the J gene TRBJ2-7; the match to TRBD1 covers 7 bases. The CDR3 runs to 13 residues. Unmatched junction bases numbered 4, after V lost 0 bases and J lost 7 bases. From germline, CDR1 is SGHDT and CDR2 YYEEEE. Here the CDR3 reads CASSLAGGLEQYF. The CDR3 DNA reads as TGTGCCAGCAGCTTGGCAGGGGGATTAGAGCAGTACTTC.

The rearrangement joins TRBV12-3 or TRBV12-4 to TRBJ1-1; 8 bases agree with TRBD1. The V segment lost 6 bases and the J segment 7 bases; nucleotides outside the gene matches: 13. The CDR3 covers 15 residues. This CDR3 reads CASRHNGQGVDEAFF. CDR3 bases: TGTGCCAGCAGGCACAATGGACAGGGAGTCGATGAAGCTTTCTTT.

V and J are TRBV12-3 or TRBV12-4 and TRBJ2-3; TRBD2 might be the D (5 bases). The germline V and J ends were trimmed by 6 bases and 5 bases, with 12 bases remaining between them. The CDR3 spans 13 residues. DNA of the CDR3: TGTGCCAGCAGGGGAGACCCGGGAGATACGCAGTATTTT. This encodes CASRGDPGDTQYF.

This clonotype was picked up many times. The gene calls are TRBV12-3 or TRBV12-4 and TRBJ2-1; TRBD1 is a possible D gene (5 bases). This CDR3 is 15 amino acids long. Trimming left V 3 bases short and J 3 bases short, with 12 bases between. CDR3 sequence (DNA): TGTGCCAGCAGTTTGCGTCAGGGAAGCTACAATGAGCAGTTCTTC. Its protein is CASSLRQGSYNEQFF.

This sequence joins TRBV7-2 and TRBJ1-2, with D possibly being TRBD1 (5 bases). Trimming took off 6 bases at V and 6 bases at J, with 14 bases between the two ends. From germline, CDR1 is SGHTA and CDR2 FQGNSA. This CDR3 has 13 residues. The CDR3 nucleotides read TGTGCCAGCAGTGAACAGGACTGGGATGGCTACACCTTC. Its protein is CASSEQDWDGYTF.

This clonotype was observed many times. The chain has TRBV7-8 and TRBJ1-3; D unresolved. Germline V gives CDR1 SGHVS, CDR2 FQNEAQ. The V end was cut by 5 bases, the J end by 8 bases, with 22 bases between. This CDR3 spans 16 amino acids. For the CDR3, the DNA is TGTGCCAGCAGCCGTCGGTCGCCATACTTGAAGGACACCATATATTTT. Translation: CASSRRSPYLKDTIYF.

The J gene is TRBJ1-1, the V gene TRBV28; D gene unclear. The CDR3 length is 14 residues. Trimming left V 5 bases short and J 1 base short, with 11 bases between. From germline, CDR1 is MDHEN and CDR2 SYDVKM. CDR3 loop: CASSPDRRNTEAFF. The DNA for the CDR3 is TGTGCCAGCAGTCCGGACCGGAGGAACACTGAAGCTTTCTTT.

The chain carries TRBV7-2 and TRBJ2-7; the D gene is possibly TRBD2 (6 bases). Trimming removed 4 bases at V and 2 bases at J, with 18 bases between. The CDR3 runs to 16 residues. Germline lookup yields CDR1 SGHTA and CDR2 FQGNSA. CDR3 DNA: TGTGCCAGCAGCTCACCGGGCGGGACGCCGCCCTACGAGCAGTACTTC. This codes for CASSSPGGTPPYEQYF.

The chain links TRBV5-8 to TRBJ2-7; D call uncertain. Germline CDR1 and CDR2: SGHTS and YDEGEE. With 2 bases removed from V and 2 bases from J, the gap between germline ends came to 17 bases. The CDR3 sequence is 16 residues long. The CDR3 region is CASSFLLLLTAYEQYF. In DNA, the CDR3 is TGTGCCAGCAGCTTTCTTCTTCTATTAACGGCCTACGAGCAGTACTTC.

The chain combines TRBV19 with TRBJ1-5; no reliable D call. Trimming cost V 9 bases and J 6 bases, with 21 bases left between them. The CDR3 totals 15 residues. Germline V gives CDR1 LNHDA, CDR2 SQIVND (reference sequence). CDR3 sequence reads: CASLDSWSRGQPQHF. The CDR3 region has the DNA TGTGCCAGCCTCGACTCTTGGAGCCGTGGTCAGCCCCAGCATTTT.

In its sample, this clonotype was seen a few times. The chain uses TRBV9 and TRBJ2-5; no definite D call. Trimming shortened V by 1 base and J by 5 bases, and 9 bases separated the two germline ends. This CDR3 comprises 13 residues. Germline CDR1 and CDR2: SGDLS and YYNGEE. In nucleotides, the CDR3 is TGTGCCAGCAGCGTAAATCCCGCGGAGACCCAGTACTTC. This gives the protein CASSVNPAETQYF. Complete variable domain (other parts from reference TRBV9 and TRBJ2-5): DSGVTQTPKHLITATGQRVTLRCSPRSGDLSVYWYQQSLDQGLQFLIQYYNGEERAKGNILERFSAQQFPDLHSELNLSSLELGDSALYFCASSVNPAETQYFGPGTRLLVL.

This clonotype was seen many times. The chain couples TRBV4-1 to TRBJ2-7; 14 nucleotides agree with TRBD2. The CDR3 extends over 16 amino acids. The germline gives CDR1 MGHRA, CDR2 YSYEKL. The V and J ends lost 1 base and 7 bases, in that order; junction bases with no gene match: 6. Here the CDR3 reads CASSQGTSGRLREQYV. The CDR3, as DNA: TGCGCCAGCAGCCAAGGGACTAGCGGGAGGCTTCGGGAGCAGTACGTC.